These T cell receptor beta chains were read from a single sample in a study of somatic mutations in cytotoxic T cells in rheumatoid arthritis. Data came from immunoSEQ multiplex PCR; TCRdb stores just in-frame clones and leaves some out. Seen here are about 15,000 clones, under 80% observed once, and the top ten hold roughly 15%. The specimen was CD8+ T cells sorted from blood. The receptors were gathered from an adult with rheumatoid arthritis. CDR3s include the opening cysteine and the closing phenylalanine or tryptophan. Fields, in order: CDR3 length, V gene, J gene, D gene, clone size, CDR3 protein, CDR3 DNA. The D gene is left open where the match is weak. The size field is filled for only some rows; it gives once, few, many or a size class.

cdr3_length: 14; v_call: TRBV4-2; j_call: TRBJ2-5; d_call: TRBD1; clone_size: NA; cdr3_aa: CASSLDRVTETQYF; cdr3_nt: TGTGCCAGCAGCCTCGACAGGGTGACGGAGACCCAGTACTTC
cdr3_length: 14; v_call: TRBV5-6; j_call: TRBJ1-6; d_call: TRBD1; clone_size: NA; cdr3_aa: CASSIGQGISPLHF; cdr3_nt: TGTGCCAGCAGCATTGGACAGGGAATTTCACCCCTCCACTTT
cdr3_length: 15; v_call: TRBV4-1; j_call: TRBJ2-5; d_call: TRBD2; clone_size: NA; cdr3_aa: CASSHRSGEKETQYF; cdr3_nt: TGCGCCAGCAGCCATAGGAGCGGGGAGAAAGAGACCCAGTACTTC
cdr3_length: 16; v_call: TRBV7-9; j_call: TRBJ2-1; d_call: TRBD2; clone_size: NA; cdr3_aa: CASSLGGTSIYNEQFF; cdr3_nt: TGTGCCAGCAGCTTAGGAGGGACTAGCATCTACAATGAGCAGTTCTTC
cdr3_length: 16; v_call: TRBV13; j_call: TRBJ2-1; d_call: TRBD2; clone_size: once; cdr3_aa: CASSPTGTSGVNEQFF; cdr3_nt: TGTGCCAGCAGCCCCACTGGGACTAGCGGGGTGAATGAGCAGTTCTTC
cdr3_length: 13; v_call: TRBV4-1; j_call: TRBJ2-1; d_call: NA; clone_size: NA; cdr3_aa: CASSHPDKDEQFF; cdr3_nt: TGCGCCAGCAGCCACCCTGACAAGGATGAGCAGTTCTTC
cdr3_length: 11; v_call: TRBV5-1; j_call: TRBJ2-1; d_call: NA; clone_size: NA; cdr3_aa: CASSAHNEQFF; cdr3_nt: TGCGCCAGCAGCGCCCACAATGAGCAGTTCTTC
cdr3_length: 15; v_call: TRBV6-6; j_call: TRBJ2-1; d_call: NA; clone_size: NA; cdr3_aa: CASSWNPWGGNEQFF; cdr3_nt: TGTGCCAGCAGTTGGAACCCCTGGGGTGGCAATGAGCAGTTCTTC
cdr3_length: 13; v_call: TRBV4-1; j_call: TRBJ2-1; d_call: NA; clone_size: NA; cdr3_aa: CASSGGGAGEQFF; cdr3_nt: TGCGCCAGCAGCGGAGGAGGGGCGGGGGAGCAGTTCTTC
cdr3_length: 15; v_call: TRBV2; j_call: TRBJ2-5; d_call: TRBD1; clone_size: medium-sized; cdr3_aa: CASSEGTGDQETQYF; cdr3_nt: TGTGCCAGCAGTGAAGGGACAGGGGACCAAGAGACCCAGTACTTC
cdr3_length: 15; v_call: TRBV7-2; j_call: TRBJ1-2; d_call: TRBD1; clone_size: NA; cdr3_aa: CASSPGGLANYGYTF; cdr3_nt: TGTGCCAGCAGCCCAGGGGGCTTAGCTAACTATGGCTACACCTTC
cdr3_length: 15; v_call: TRBV4-1; j_call: TRBJ2-7; d_call: NA; clone_size: NA; cdr3_aa: CASSQEAEFGYEQYF; cdr3_nt: TGCGCCAGCAGCCAAGAGGCTGAGTTTGGCTACGAGCAGTACTTC
cdr3_length: 19; v_call: TRBV4-1; j_call: TRBJ2-1; d_call: TRBD2; clone_size: NA; cdr3_aa: CASSPTGGALAWSYNEQFF; cdr3_nt: TGCGCCAGCAGCCCGACCGGGGGGGCCCTCGCGTGGTCCTACAATGAGCAGTTCTTC
cdr3_length: 14; v_call: TRBV10-1; j_call: TRBJ2-3; d_call: NA; clone_size: NA; cdr3_aa: CASSETQGADTQYF; cdr3_nt: TGCGCCAGCAGTGAAACCCAGGGAGCAGATACGCAGTATTTT
cdr3_length: 13; v_call: TRBV7-9; j_call: TRBJ1-5; d_call: NA; clone_size: NA; cdr3_aa: CASSLQVNQPQHF; cdr3_nt: TGTGCCAGCAGCCTACAGGTCAATCAGCCCCAGCATTTT
cdr3_length: 13; v_call: TRBV27; j_call: TRBJ1-6; d_call: NA; clone_size: NA; cdr3_aa: CASSPGISSPLHF; cdr3_nt: TGTGCCAGCAGCCCAGGGATATCATCACCCCTCCACTTT
cdr3_length: 14; v_call: TRBV21-1; j_call: TRBJ2-2; d_call: NA; clone_size: NA; cdr3_aa: CASSKGGNTGELFF; cdr3_nt: TGTGCCAGCAGCAAAGGGGGTAACACCGGGGAGCTGTTTTTT
cdr3_length: 12; v_call: TRBV6-5; j_call: TRBJ2-1; d_call: NA; clone_size: NA; cdr3_aa: CASSKGGAEQFF; cdr3_nt: TGTGCCAGCAGTAAGGGGGGGGCTGAGCAGTTCTTC
cdr3_length: 14; v_call: TRBV21-1; j_call: TRBJ2-3; d_call: NA; clone_size: NA; cdr3_aa: CASSKEGLSDTQYF; cdr3_nt: TGTGCCAGCAGCAAAGAGGGGTTATCAGATACGCAGTATTTT
cdr3_length: 15; v_call: TRBV6-5; j_call: TRBJ2-5; d_call: TRBD1; clone_size: once; cdr3_aa: CASRTGTGIQETQYF; cdr3_nt: TGTGCCAGCAGAACCGGGACAGGGATCCAAGAGACCCAGTACTTC
cdr3_length: 16; v_call: TRBV5-1; j_call: TRBJ1-1; d_call: NA; clone_size: few; cdr3_aa: CASSSRLGTENTEAFF; cdr3_nt: TGCGCCAGCAGCTCCCGTCTGGGGACCGAGAACACTGAAGCTTTCTTT
cdr3_length: 15; v_call: TRBV27; j_call: TRBJ2-1; d_call: TRBD2; clone_size: NA; cdr3_aa: CASRLAMSSYNEQFF; cdr3_nt: TGTGCCAGTCGACTAGCGATGAGCTCCTACAATGAGCAGTTCTTC
cdr3_length: 14; v_call: TRBV7-2; j_call: TRBJ2-7; d_call: NA; clone_size: NA; cdr3_aa: CASSLNPLASEQYF; cdr3_nt: TGTGCCAGCAGCCTCAACCCTCTAGCGTCTGAGCAGTACTTC
cdr3_length: 13; v_call: TRBV27; j_call: TRBJ2-2; d_call: NA; clone_size: NA; cdr3_aa: CASAFGYTGELFF; cdr3_nt: TGTGCCAGCGCCTTTGGATACACCGGGGAGCTGTTTTTT
cdr3_length: 14; v_call: TRBV7-8; j_call: TRBJ1-6; d_call: NA; clone_size: once; cdr3_aa: CASRKDTGLSPLHF; cdr3_nt: TGTGCCAGCAGAAAAGATACAGGGCTTTCACCCCTCCACTTT
cdr3_length: 12; v_call: TRBV27; j_call: TRBJ2-7; d_call: NA; clone_size: once; cdr3_aa: CASRDISYEQYF; cdr3_nt: TGTGCCAGCAGAGACATCTCCTACGAGCAGTACTTC